This TCR beta chain was recorded in a study of cytomegalovirus exposure and HLA in healthy donors. Whole-study context: An early data release held 70 million to 90 million unique TCRs from HLA-typed donors.

General study results and limits: Later findings reportedly placed an Asian-associated ancestry cluster below the approximately 650-donor mean for N-insertions. A later analysis showed HLA-associated TCR beta chains outstripping equally common others in clonal expansion.

In the case of this clone: Its antigen is not identified.

Trimming took 4 bases from V and 3 from J, leaving 23 bases between them. Germline loops: CDR1 SGHTS, CDR2 YDEGEE. The CDR3 has 18 amino acids. Use of 60 Vbeta and 13 Jbeta primers characterized the PCR. TCRdb's copy holds only in-frame clones and misses some; the assay was immunoSEQ multiplex PCR. This sample has around 160,000 clones; 80% to 90% occur once, and the top ten carry about 9.3%. Donors in the study were healthy people who gave bone marrow. The J gene is TRBJ1-5, the V gene TRBV5-8, with a tentative D call TRBD1 (5 bases). Sequencing input: PBMCs. The sequence derives from a man aged 18 to 29 in good health and CMV-seropositive. Here the CDR3 reads CASSPRGGTANPNQPQHF. CDR3 nucleotide sequence: TGTGCCAGCAGCCCCCGGGGGGGGACCGCGAACCCCAATCAGCCCCAGCATTTT.